The T cell receptor beta chain described here comes from a study of T cell responses to AZD1222 COVID-19 vaccine. General study findings and limits: Just a handful of AZD1222 recipients tested seropositive at baseline. The donors showed a predominance of white British ancestry and of females, with possible underestimation of clonal diversity. Repertoire sampling was restricted to post-peak T cell response timepoints.

Pooling was applied to second doses at about 4 or about 12 weeks. This clone was detected only once. Its antigen is not known. Data came from immunoSEQ multiplex PCR; TCRdb stores just in-frame clones and leaves some out. This table holds fewer than 140,000 clones, 90% found once. This CDR3 has 17 amino acids. The sequence derives from an adult who received the AZD1222 COVID-19 vaccine. Sequenced material: peripheral blood, taken 28 days after the second AZD1222 dose. The chain recombines TRBV21-1 with TRBJ2-7; the table's D call, TRBD2, was not checked against the DNA. TRBV21-1 is a pseudogene locus. The CDR3 DNA reads TGTGCCAGCAGCCCCCCCCGGGCGATAGCGGGGCAACACGAGCAGTACTTC. Amino acid sequence: CASSPPRAIAGQHEQYF.